The 5 T cell receptor beta chains given below trace back to one sample, sequenced in a study of blood T cell repertoires in COVID-19. The repertoire was sequenced with immunoSEQ multiplex PCR; TCRdb's copy has only in-frame clones and lacks some. Counted here are hundreds of thousands of clones, 88% occurring once; the ten biggest clones make up approximately 2%. Material: PBMCs or T cells enriched from blood (not recorded which). All receptors derive from a woman aged 40-49 years with acute COVID-19.

This chain joins TRBV29-1 and TRBJ2-4; perhaps TRBD2 as D (5 bases). V was shortened by 0 bases and J by 10 bases, with 16 bases between the two germline ends. The CDR3 is made up of 14 amino acids. CDR1 is SQVTM and CDR2 is ANQGSEA in the germline V gene. CDR3 protein: CSVEESGGLGIQYF. DNA for the CDR3: TGCAGCGTTGAAGAATCTGGAGGTTTAGGGATTCAGTACTTC.

The count of this clone is one. The rearrangement joins TRBV9 to TRBJ2-2; D might be TRBD2 (5 bases). With 1 base removed from V and 2 bases from J, the gap between germline ends came to 12 bases. CDR1 is SGDLS and CDR2 is YYNGEE in the germline V gene. CDR3 size: 16 residues. CDR3 sequence: CASSVSRVVNTGELFF. Written as DNA, the CDR3 is TGTGCCAGCAGCGTATCGAGGGTCGTAAACACCGGGGAGCTGTTTTTT. The full variable domain, in which reference TRBV9 and TRBJ2-2 provide the parts outside the CDR3, is DSGVTQTPKHLITATGQRVTLRCSPRSGDLSVYWYQQSLDQGLQFLIQYYNGEERAKGNILERFSAQQFPDLHSELNLSSLELGDSALYFCASSVSRVVNTGELFFGEGSRLTVL.

The CDR3 DNA sequence: TGTGCCAGCAGCGTAGCGGCAGAGGGAGGGAAACTGTTTTTT. Its translation is CASSVAAEGGKLFF. The rearrangement joins TRBV9 to TRBJ1-4; D gene ambiguous. CDR1 is SGDLS, CDR2 YYNGEE, per germline. The CDR3 is made up of 14 amino acids. Trimming took off 0 bases at V and 11 bases at J, with 14 bases between the two ends.

This chain uses TRBV7-9 with TRBJ2-7; D is perhaps TRBD1 (6 bases). With 4 bases removed from V and 3 bases from J, the gap between germline ends came to 16 bases. The CDR3 has 15 residues. Germline lookup yields CDR1 SEHNR and CDR2 FQNEAQ (reference sequence). CDR3 region: CASSSRQDVLYEQYF. CDR3 sequence (DNA): TGTGCCAGCAGCTCACGACAGGACGTTCTCTACGAGCAGTACTTC. The variable domain in full, completed from reference TRBV7-9 and TRBJ2-7, reads DTGVSQNPRHKITKRGQNVTFRCDPISEHNRLYWYRQTLGQGPEFLTYFQNEAQLEKSRLLSDRFSAERPKGSFSTLEIQRTEQGDSAMYLCASSSRQDVLYEQYFGPGTRLTVT.

The CDR3 is CASSIVREQFF. The DNA of the CDR3 is TGTGCCAGTAGTATCGTCCGTGAGCAGTTCTTC. This chain connects TRBV19 to TRBJ2-1, with D unresolved. V was trimmed by 3 bases and J by 9 bases, leaving 6 bases between them. CDR3 length: 11 amino acids. The V gene's germline CDR1 is LNHDA and CDR2 SQIVND (reference sequence).